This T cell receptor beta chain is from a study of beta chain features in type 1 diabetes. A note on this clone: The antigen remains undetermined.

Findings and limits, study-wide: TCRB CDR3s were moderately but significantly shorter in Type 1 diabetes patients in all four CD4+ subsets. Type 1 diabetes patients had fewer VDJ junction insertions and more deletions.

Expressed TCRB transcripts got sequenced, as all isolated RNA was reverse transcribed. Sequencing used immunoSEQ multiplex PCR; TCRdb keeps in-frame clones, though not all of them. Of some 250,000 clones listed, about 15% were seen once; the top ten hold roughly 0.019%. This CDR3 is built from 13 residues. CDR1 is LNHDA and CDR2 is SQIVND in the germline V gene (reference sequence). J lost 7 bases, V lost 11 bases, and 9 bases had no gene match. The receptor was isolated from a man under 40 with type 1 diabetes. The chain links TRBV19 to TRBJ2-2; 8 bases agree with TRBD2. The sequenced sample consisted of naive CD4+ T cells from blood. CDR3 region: CAGSGSLGGELFF. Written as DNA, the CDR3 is TGTGCCGGCAGCGGGAGCTTAGGCGGGGAGCTGTTTTTT.